The rows below give T cell receptor beta chains drawn from one sample of a study of blood T cell repertoires in COVID-19. The method was immunoSEQ multiplex PCR; TCRdb's version includes in-frame clones alone and lacks a portion of them. The sample contains about 300,000 clones, around 90% of which appear only once. The specimen was peripheral blood. These receptors were obtained from a woman aged 25 to 45 with COVID-19, enrolled during active disease. CDR3s include the opening cysteine and the closing phenylalanine or tryptophan. Fields, in order: J gene, V gene, D gene, CDR3 protein. D genes are given only for firm matches.

TRBJ2-1 | TRBV6-2/TRBV6-3 | . | CASSSYHRGFYNEQFF
TRBJ1-6 | TRBV7-9 | TRBD1 | CASSQGESPLHF
TRBJ2-1 | TRBV28 | TRBD2 | CASSSGGSYNEQFF
TRBJ2-1 | TRBV6-5 | . | CASRMTFTTYNEQFF
TRBJ2-3 | TRBV27 | . | CASSLELDSDTQYF
TRBJ1-5 | TRBV24-1 | TRBD1 | CATSDSGGNQPQHF
TRBJ2-3 | TRBV7-2 | . | CASSLGGSGFTDTQYF
TRBJ1-2 | TRBV2 | TRBD1 | CATDRGVYGYTF
TRBJ2-3 | TRBV14 | TRBD2 | CASSPTRGTSGRIPDTQYF
TRBJ1-4 | TRBV7-9 | . | CASSLEAGEKLFF
TRBJ2-3 | TRBV6-2/TRBV6-3 | TRBD2 | CASSPLGTSGYTDTQYF
TRBJ2-7 | TRBV3-1/TRBV3-2 | TRBD1 | CASSGQGDYEQYF
TRBJ1-2 | TRBV16 | . | CASSQSAVNYGYTF
TRBJ2-5 | TRBV30 | . | CAWSVTNSLSETQYF
TRBJ2-6 | TRBV18 | . | CASSPPGPGANVLTF
TRBJ1-2 | TRBV4-1 | . | CASSQDPRGNYGYTF
TRBJ2-7 | TRBV10-3 | . | CAISDRTTKGSYEQYF
TRBJ2-2 | TRBV5-1 | . | CASSTGQNTGELFF
TRBJ2-7 | TRBV5-5 | . | CASSLGLLYEQYF
TRBJ2-7 | TRBV29-1 | . | CSVDVENTYEQYF
TRBJ1-2 | TRBV24-1 | TRBD1 | CATSDTGVDGYTF
TRBJ2-7 | TRBV7-2 | TRBD2 | CASSFRPSGSLYEQYF
TRBJ2-1 | TRBV30 | TRBD1 | CAWKGANENEQFF
TRBJ2-4 | TRBV7-2 | . | CASSLGRGRENIQYF
TRBJ2-5 | TRBV5-4 | TRBD1 | CASSKRTGTHQETQYF
TRBJ2-7 | TRBV11-2 | TRBD2 | CASKSSGAYEQYF
TRBJ1-2 | TRBV7-9 | . | CASSLVQGYGYTF
TRBJ1-6 | TRBV9 | TRBD1 | CASSADTGVNSPLHF
TRBJ2-5 | TRBV6-1 | . | CASSEWRLETQYF
TRBJ1-4 | TRBV4-1 | . | CASSQGPTNEKLFF
TRBJ2-5 | TRBV7-9 | . | CASSNHQETQYF
TRBJ2-3 | TRBV2 | TRBD2 | CASSEGASGGDTQYF
TRBJ2-1 | TRBV30 | TRBD1 | CAWSGSRQGLTYNEQFF
TRBJ1-2 | TRBV6-5 | TRBD1 | CASSYAPGQGFYGYTF
TRBJ2-7 | TRBV6-2/TRBV6-3 | TRBD2 | CASSKGTSGSRDEQYF
TRBJ1-2 | TRBV6-2/TRBV6-3 | . | CASSYWQVDYGYTF
TRBJ1-6 | TRBV9 | . | CASSAPGVNSPLHF
TRBJ2-6 | TRBV6-2/TRBV6-3 | TRBD2 | CASSFRLAGAQSGANVLTF
TRBJ2-7 | TRBV7-9 | TRBD1 | CASSPGGIESRHEQYF
TRBJ2-7 | TRBV6-1 | TRBD1 | CASTLTGIYEQYF
TRBJ2-7 | TRBV27 | . | CASSKDSYSSYEQYF
TRBJ1-2 | TRBV21-1 | . | CASSFPWDSFGYTF
TRBJ1-3 | TRBV10-3 | . | CAISTGSGNTIYF
TRBJ2-5 | TRBV5-3 | TRBD2 | CASGREQETQYF
TRBJ1-6 | TRBV28 | TRBD1 | CASSSQMTGGNSPLHF
TRBJ2-1 | TRBV6-6 | TRBD2 | CASKETSIYNEQFF
TRBJ2-1 | TRBV5-1 | . | CACRVGAGAYNEQFF
TRBJ2-7 | TRBV15 | TRBD1 | CATSFRDRGRDEQYF
TRBJ2-1 | TRBV7-2 | . | CASSLGLEYNEQFF
TRBJ2-7 | TRBV27 | . | CASSLDSSYEQYF
TRBJ1-6 | TRBV7-8 | . | CASSLGSSPAASPLHF
TRBJ2-7 | TRBV19 | TRBD2 | CASSNGGSSYEQYF
TRBJ1-6 | TRBV30 | . | CAWSKGDSPLHF
TRBJ1-1 | TRBV27 | TRBD1 | CASSLTGSVTEAFF
TRBJ2-2 | TRBV3-1/TRBV3-2 | TRBD1 | CASSLHRGERGELFF